The TCR beta chain under discussion was sequenced for a study of T cells in Graves' hyperthyroidism and ophthalmopathy (dated by TCRdb to between 2018 and 2021). Looking at the study overall: Peripheral blood was collected at initial diagnosis, before any treatment. After sampling, hyperthyroidism patients received methimazole starting at 30 mg daily, and ophthalmopathy patients received high-dose intravenous methylprednisolone. An independent validation cohort of around 19 hyperthyroidism patients and approximately 16 patients who later progressed to ophthalmopathy tested prospective prediction of ophthalmopathy. TCR V-J signatures able to tell the groups apart were searched for in a discovery cohort of around 95 patients, of whom around 42 had Graves' ophthalmopathy and 55 to 60 had stable Graves' hyperthyroidism. The approximately 100 discovery patients were randomly split 7:3 into training and test sets. Thyroid tissue and blood T-cell repertoires from several Graves' hyperthyroidism patients were also compared in the study. The paper reports TCR Vbeta CDR3 sequencing of fewer than 150 peripheral blood samples: some 41 ophthalmopathy, 70 to 85 hyperthyroidism and around 17 progressor patients. General study outcomes and caveats: In validation, the model predicted progression to ophthalmopathy with roughly 66% sensitivity and over 72% specificity, a median of around 6.6 months before onset. Sample size was not statistically predetermined, and blinding of investigators to group allocation was not performed. Blood samples also contained most of the expanded thyroid clonotypes (frequency above 0.001), which suggests that blood repertoires may reflect thyroid immune responses. In cross-validation, a model built on a 13 V-J signature told ophthalmopathy apart from stable hyperthyroidism with under 90% sensitivity and about 81% specificity, and in testing the same model reached 80%/75%.

The table lists this clonotype with many counts. The antigen it recognizes is unknown. No much larger clonotype is one base removed from it; base qualities were not supplied. Stable Graves' hyperthyroidism was defined as no progression to ophthalmopathy during 18 months of follow-up. Hyperthyroidism patients were aged 18 to 65 years and newly diagnosed, with disease duration of less than 2 months. Patients with uncontrolled infections, other autoimmune diseases, pregnancy or lactation were excluded. Diagnoses were established on the basis of clinical symptoms, serum thyroxine and TRAb, thyroid ultrasound, and orbital computed tomography. Ficoll-Paque density gradient centrifugation was used to isolate PBMCs from under 11 ml of fresh peripheral blood. Trizol reagent was used to extract total RNA, and RNA quality was then checked on an Agilent 2100 Bioanalyzer. Amplification of TCR beta CDR3 regions was carried out from RNA transcripts. The first round of RT-PCR for the TCR CDR3 was performed with the HTBI primer set and the Qiagen OneStep RT-PCR kit. A second multiplex PCR round built the libraries, followed by size selection and purification. Paired-end sequencing of the libraries was performed with 100 bp reads on an Illumina HiSeq2000. In the paper's pipeline: Raw data were processed with SOAPnuke, discarding reads with adapters, uncalled bases, mean Phred below 15, or no exact constant-primer or identifier match. High-quality paired reads were merged using COPE v1.2.5, and each unique nucleotide sequence was defined as a clonotype. Clonotypes were aligned to IMGT TRBV, TRBD and TRBJ reference segments using MiTCR v1.1. Only V-J combinations with frequency above 0.0001, covering about 99% of repertoires, were analysed. A TCS score was defined as the ratio of F50 (clonal expansion) to E x V (chaos), with BLOSUM62-based TCRdist applied between CDR3 peptides within each V-J. Welch's t-statistics and random forest reduced fewer than 550 V-J features to about 12, which were used in a naive Bayes classifier (R e1071). TCRdb took the public reads, trimmed them with fastp at Q25, ran MiXCR for clone calling and kept in-frame beta chains. Duplicate CDR3 protein sequences are folded into a single record with the most common DNA and genes. TCRdb, not the original authors, processed these V and J calls. Present in this sample are some 400,000 distinct CDR3 sequences, over 15% of which were seen just once. The ten largest clonotypes hold approximately 4% of the sample.

The CDR3 holds 18 amino acids from the cysteine to the phenylalanine. Only CDR3 DNA remains: 54 bases, in frame from the first base. The germline V gene encodes CDR1 MRHNA and CDR2 SNTAGT. V is cut back by 5 bases and J by 2 bases, with 12 bases in the junction unmatched. The sequenced material came from blood. The clonotype comes from a woman aged 18-30 years with Graves' hyperthyroidism. The chain uses TRBV6-4 and TRBJ2-7; 13 middle bases align to TRBD2. The CDR3 corresponds to CASSPRMTSGGLTYEQYF. The DNA sequence is TGTGCCAGCAGTCCGAGAATGACTAGCGGGGGGTTAACCTACGAGCAGTACTTC.